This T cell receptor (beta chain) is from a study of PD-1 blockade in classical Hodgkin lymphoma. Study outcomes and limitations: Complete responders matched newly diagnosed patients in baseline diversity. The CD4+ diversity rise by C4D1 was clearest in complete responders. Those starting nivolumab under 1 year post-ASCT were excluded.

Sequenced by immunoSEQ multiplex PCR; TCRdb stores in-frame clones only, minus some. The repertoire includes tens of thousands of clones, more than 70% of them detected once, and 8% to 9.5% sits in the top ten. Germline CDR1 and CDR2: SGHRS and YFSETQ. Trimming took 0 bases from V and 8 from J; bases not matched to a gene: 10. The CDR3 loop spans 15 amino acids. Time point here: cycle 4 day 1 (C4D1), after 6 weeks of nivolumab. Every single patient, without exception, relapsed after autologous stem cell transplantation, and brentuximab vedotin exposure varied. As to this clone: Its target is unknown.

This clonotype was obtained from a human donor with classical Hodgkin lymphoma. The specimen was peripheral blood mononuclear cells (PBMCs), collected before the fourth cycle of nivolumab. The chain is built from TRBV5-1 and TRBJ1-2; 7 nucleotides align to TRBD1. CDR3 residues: CASSLDSTGRRGYTF. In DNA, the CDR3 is TGCGCCAGCAGCTTGGATTCGACAGGGCGTCGAGGCTACACCTTC.